This is a list of T cell receptor beta chains from one sample in a study of regulatory T cells in long-lasting Graves disease. TCRdb re-derived calls from the multiplex PCR reads in MiXCR, one entry per CDR3 protein. The repertoire holds some 250,000 distinct CDR3 sequences, with 15% to 20% as singletons. This sample was shared with a second study, whose subject was T cells in Graves' hyperthyroidism and ophthalmopathy.

Sequenced material: peripheral blood mononuclear cells (PBMCs), taken at new diagnosis, from a patient treated with antithyroid drugs. Every receptor here comes from a woman between 25 and 40 years old with Graves disease. Both conserved end residues are part of each CDR3. Each record gives: clone size, J gene, D gene, V gene, CDR3 DNA, CDR3 protein. D genes are given only for firm matches. The size field is filled for only some rows; it gives once, few, many or a size class.

clone size: many
J gene: TRBJ2-6
D gene: .
V gene: TRBV12-3/TRBV12-4
CDR3 DNA: TGTGCCAGCAGTGACAGCTCTGGGGCCAACGTCCTGACTTTC
CDR3 protein: CASSDSSGANVLTF

clone size: many
J gene: TRBJ1-4
D gene: .
V gene: TRBV3-1
CDR3 DNA: TGTGCCAGCAGCCTTTCACAGGTGGGGGAAAAACTGTTTTTT
CDR3 protein: CASSLSQVGEKLFF

clone size: many
J gene: TRBJ2-1
D gene: TRBD2
V gene: TRBV20-1
CDR3 DNA: TGCAGTGCTAGCGTTGCTAGCGGTAACGATGAGCAGTTCTTC
CDR3 protein: CSASVASGNDEQFF

clone size: many
J gene: TRBJ2-3
D gene: .
V gene: TRBV6-2/TRBV6-3
CDR3 DNA: TGTGCCAGCAGGGACTTAGGACTCGTCGGCGCGCAGTATTTT
CDR3 protein: CASRDLGLVGAQYF

clone size: many
J gene: TRBJ1-2
D gene: .
V gene: TRBV7-2
CDR3 DNA: TGTGCCAGCAGGGGGGGGGGGATTAACTATGGCTACACCTTC
CDR3 protein: CASRGGGINYGYTF

clone size: many
J gene: TRBJ2-1
D gene: TRBD2
V gene: TRBV4-2
CDR3 DNA: TGTGCCAGCAGCCAAGATCTTAGCGGGGGGGAGCAGTTCTTC
CDR3 protein: CASSQDLSGGEQFF

clone size: many
J gene: TRBJ2-2
D gene: .
V gene: TRBV10-3
CDR3 DNA: TGTGCCATCAGTGAGTCAGGGCAGGATGTCGGGGAGCTGTTTTTT
CDR3 protein: CAISESGQDVGELFF

clone size: many
J gene: TRBJ2-7
D gene: .
V gene: TRBV7-8
CDR3 DNA: TGTGCCAGCAGCTTTTCGGAGGACGACTACTTCTACGAGCAGTACTTC
CDR3 protein: CASSFSEDDYFYEQYF

clone size: many
J gene: TRBJ2-4
D gene: TRBD2
V gene: TRBV20-1
CDR3 DNA: TGCAGTGCTAGTCTAGCGGGGACAGCCAAAAACATTCAGTACTTC
CDR3 protein: CSASLAGTAKNIQYF

clone size: many
J gene: TRBJ1-4
D gene: TRBD1
V gene: TRBV12-3/TRBV12-4
CDR3 DNA: TGTGCCAGCAGTTCCAGGACAGGGGGTAATGAAAAACTGTTTTTT
CDR3 protein: CASSSRTGGNEKLFF

clone size: many
J gene: TRBJ1-1
D gene: .
V gene: TRBV19
CDR3 DNA: TGTGCCAGTAGTAAGGGCAGGGGAGGCACTGAAGCTTTCTTT
CDR3 protein: CASSKGRGGTEAFF

clone size: .
J gene: TRBJ1-2
D gene: .
V gene: TRBV5-8
CDR3 DNA: TGTGCCAGCCTTGCCCCAGGCAGCGACAACTATGGCTACACCTTC
CDR3 protein: CASLAPGSDNYGYTF

clone size: many
J gene: TRBJ1-1
D gene: .
V gene: TRBV2
CDR3 DNA: TGTGCCAGCAGTTTTTTGGGGGTGAACACTGAAGCTTTCTTT
CDR3 protein: CASSFLGVNTEAFF

clone size: many
J gene: TRBJ1-4
D gene: TRBD1
V gene: TRBV6-5
CDR3 DNA: TGTGCCAGCAGTTCCGACAGGGTCCCTAATGAAAAACTGTTTTTT
CDR3 protein: CASSSDRVPNEKLFF

clone size: many
J gene: TRBJ1-5
D gene: .
V gene: TRBV7-2
CDR3 DNA: TGTGCCAGCAGCTTATACTCCGATCAGCCCCAGCATTTT
CDR3 protein: CASSLYSDQPQHF

clone size: many
J gene: TRBJ1-6
D gene: .
V gene: TRBV6-1
CDR3 DNA: TGTGCCAGCAGTCCTCTCAGGGATGGGACACCCCTCCACTTT
CDR3 protein: CASSPLRDGTPLHF

clone size: many
J gene: TRBJ2-7
D gene: .
V gene: TRBV20-1
CDR3 DNA: TGCAGTGCTAGAGAAAAAGGGGGGCTAAGAGGGGAGCAGTACTTC
CDR3 protein: CSAREKGGLRGEQYF

clone size: many
J gene: TRBJ1-1
D gene: .
V gene: TRBV6-2/TRBV6-3
CDR3 DNA: TGTGCCACCAGAACCGGGACAGAAGCTTTCTTT
CDR3 protein: CATRTGTEAFF